These 4 T cell receptor beta chains were sequenced from one sample in a study of blood T cells in healthy people across ages. Then a second PCR, running about 6 to 11 cycles, was carried out with a sample-barcoded 5' primer and a J-beta primer mix. TCRdb processed the 5' RACE reads anew with MiXCR; each CDR3 protein has one entry. The data show 1,500,000 or so distinct CDR3 sequences, roughly 60% seen once. The sequenced sample was blood. The receptors come from a man aged 18 to 35 in good health.

This chain links TRBV3-1 with TRBJ2-5; 8 bases map to TRBD2. The length of the CDR3 is 15 residues. V lost 0 bases to trimming and J lost 4 bases; unmatched junction nucleotides: 4. The V gene's germline CDR1 is LGHDT and CDR2 YNNKEL (reference sequence). The CDR3 coding sequence is TGTGCCAGCAGCCAAGACGGGAGGGCCGGAGAGACCCAGTACTTC. Translating it yields CASSQDGRAGETQYF.

V and J are TRBV27 and TRBJ2-5; 8 bases map to TRBD2. The CDR3 sequence is 15 residues long. Germline V gene lookup returns CDR1 MNHEY and CDR2 SMNVEV (reference sequence). V gave up 5 bases and J gave up 3 bases; unmatched junction bases: 8. CDR3 sequence (DNA): TGTGCCAGCAGTATAGGACGAGCGGGGGAAGAGACCCAGTACTTC. Its translation: CASSIGRAGEETQYF.

The genes are TRBV9 and TRBJ1-3; D perhaps matches TRBD1 (5 bases). CDR3 size: 13 residues. V dropped 6 bases and J dropped 3 bases, with 10 bases sitting between them. Germline V lookup: CDR1 SGDLS, CDR2 YYNGEE. CDR3 in amino acids: CASKGDNGNTIYF. CDR3 sequence (DNA): TGTGCCAGCAAAGGGGATAATGGAAACACCATATATTTT.

The chain carries TRBV29-1 and TRBJ2-7, with 7 bases identical to TRBD1. The CDR3 sequence is 11 residues long. After removal of 6 bases from V and 12 bases from J, the junction contained 11 bases not matched to a gene. Germline V gene lookup returns CDR1 SQVTM and CDR2 ANQGSEA. The CDR3 DNA reads TGCAGCGTCGCCGAGACAGGGAAAGCGTACTTC. It codes for CSVAETGKAYF.